This TCR beta chain emerged from a study of spatial heterogeneity in lung cancer. General study results and limits: In tumors, expanded intratumoral alpha and beta TCR counts tracked mutation counts.

Documented time point: sample taken at primary tumor resection. The donor population consisted of approximately 79 patients with untreated, early-stage non-small cell lung cancer. Via MiXCR, TCRdb re-called the 5' RACE reads, giving one row per CDR3 protein. The sample lists 13,000 to 15,000 distinct CDR3 sequences; approximately 4.8% were seen once. The sample holds many counts of this clonotype. No antigen is known for it. This CDR3 spans 13 amino acids. In germline, CDR1 is DFQATT, CDR2 SNEGSKA (reference sequence). With V trimmed by 5 bases and J by 4 bases, 7 bases remained unmatched. The sequence was obtained from a female donor with early-stage non-small cell lung cancer. This specimen consisted of lung tumor tissue, obtained at surgery. The chain recombines TRBV20-1 with TRBJ1-1, with TRBD1 matching over 7 bases. The CDR3 DNA is TGCAGTGCTCAAGACCAGGGGGGCACTGAAGCTTTCTTT. This gives the protein CSAQDQGGTEAFF.